The present T cell receptor (beta chain) was sequenced within a study of CXCR3-negative and CXCR3-positive naive CD8 T cells. Within the CD8+ T cell compartment, naive cells were CD45RO-CCR7+CD27+CD95-. UMI-labeled 5' RACE yielded the TRB cDNA libraries. TCRdb re-called the 5' RACE reads; one entry per CDR3 protein, DNA not given. There are 7,500 or so distinct CDR3 sequences in the sample, with over 1.2% held by the top ten. Study-wide findings and caveats: The TRB CDR3s that CXCR3-positive naive cells carried were more hydrophobic than those of CXCR3-negative naive cells. Memory CD8+ cells had much lower diversity, and both naive subsets had comparably high diversity. Naive cells, whether CXCR3-negative or CXCR3-positive, had similar TRBV-TRBJ usage, while memory cells differed.

CDR1 and CDR2 from the germline V gene are LGHDT and YNNKEL (reference sequence). The CDR3 runs to 20 residues. This clonotype is called medium-sized based on its frequency. The antigen remains undetermined. The gene calls are TRBV3-1 and TRBJ1-4. The receptor's source is a human donor in good health. Some clones in this sample may be carry-over from other donors' samples. The sample comprised naive CXCR3+ CD8+ T cells from blood. This sample's subset: CD45RO-CCR7+CD27+CD95- naive CD8+ T cells expressing CXCR3 (TNR3+). The CDR3 sequence is CASSQRFGSGSERLVEKLFF.